Listed below are T cell receptor beta chains from one sample, sequenced in a study of OX40 agonist ivuxolimab in advanced cancers. Sequencing was performed with immunoSEQ multiplex PCR; in TCRdb, only in-frame clones are kept and a portion is missing. This table holds about 82,000 clones, roughly 92% found once. This specimen was CD4+ or CD8+ T cells sorted from blood, taken in a trial of the OX40 agonist ivuxolimab. These receptors originate from an adult with an advanced solid tumor such as melanoma, head and neck, liver or kidney cancer. CDR3s include the opening cysteine and the closing phenylalanine or tryptophan. A D gene is named only where the DNA matches it firmly. The size entry is marked missing in some rows and otherwise reads once, few, many or a size class.

j_call clone_size d_call v_call cdr3_aa cdr3_nt
TRBJ2-4 - - TRBV4-1 CASSHAGQSLGNIQYF TGCGCCAGCAGCCACGCGGGACAGAGTTTAGGAAACATTCAGTACTTC
TRBJ2-2 - TRBD2 TRBV30 CAWSVARTSQYTGELFF TGTGCCTGGAGTGTAGCCCGGACTAGCCAATACACCGGGGAGCTGTTTTTT
TRBJ2-1 - TRBD1 TRBV5-1 CASSRDSSYNEQFF TGCGCCAGCAGCAGGGACAGCTCCTACAATGAGCAGTTCTTC
TRBJ1-3 - TRBD1 TRBV6-5 CASSYGTGNTIYF TGTGCCAGCAGTTACGGGACAGGGAACACCATATATTTT
TRBJ2-7 - - TRBV19 CASSISRGDPYEQYF TGTGCCAGTAGTATCTCGAGGGGGGACCCCTACGAGCAGTACTTC
TRBJ2-5 - TRBD1 TRBV28 CASSAIRDRGETQYF TGTGCCAGCAGTGCGATCCGGGACAGGGGAGAGACCCAGTACTTC
TRBJ2-1 - TRBD2 TRBV9 CASSVLETSAIYNEQFF TGTGCCAGCAGCGTACTGGAGACTAGCGCGATCTACAATGAGCAGTTCTTC
TRBJ1-1 - - TRBV4-1 CASSQAERGGTEAFF TGCGCCAGCAGCCAAGCGGAAAGGGGGGGGACTGAAGCTTTCTTT
TRBJ1-2 - - TRBV19 CASSSQGSNYGYTF TGTGCCAGTAGTTCCCAGGGTTCCAACTATGGCTACACCTTC
TRBJ1-5 few - TRBV27 CASRRGGASNQPQHF TGTGCCAGCAGGAGGGGGGGGGCCAGCAATCAGCCCCAGCATTTT
TRBJ2-3 - TRBD2 TRBV10-3 CAISAESGRTDTQYF TGTGCCATCAGTGCTGAGAGCGGGAGGACAGATACGCAGTATTTT
TRBJ2-2 - - TRBV18 CASSQGSGTGELFF TGTGCCAGCTCGCAGGGGAGTGGTACCGGGGAGCTGTTTTTT
TRBJ1-2 few - TRBV2 CASSEWTDYGYTF TGTGCCAGCAGTGAGTGGACAGACTATGGCTACACCTTC
TRBJ2-2 - TRBD2 TRBV19 CASNLAGVPGELFF TGTGCCAGTAACCTAGCGGGAGTTCCCGGGGAGCTGTTTTTT
TRBJ2-2 once - TRBV18 CASSPLQTGELFF TGTGCCAGCTCACCATTGCAAACCGGGGAGCTGTTTTTT
TRBJ1-1 - - TRBV19 CASSASMNTEAFF TGTGCCAGTAGTGCCTCGATGAACACTGAAGCTTTCTTT
TRBJ2-7 - - TRBV5-4 CASSLELASYEQYF TGTGCCAGCAGCTTGGAGCTAGCGAGCTACGAGCAGTACTTC
TRBJ2-7 - - TRBV6-6 CASSYSQGGEQYF TGTGCCAGCAGTTACTCCCAGGGAGGAGAGCAGTACTTC